This T cell receptor (beta chain) stems from a study of blood T cell repertoires in COVID-19 (dated by TCRdb to the early 2020s). Broadly, across the study: Samples covering the acute and convalescent phases of COVID-19 were provided by collaborators in the United States, Italy and Spain. The repertoires were made available in a free public database intended to serve as a resource for research on the immune response to SARS-CoV-2. Samples came from the ongoing ImmuneRACE study (first 160 participants) plus 1,254 subjects from 6 global collaborators. The dataset comprised deeply sampled blood TCRbeta repertoires from subjects exposed to, actively infected with, or recovered from COVID-19. The material from the prospective study consisted of cDNA or gDNA derived from T cells, B-cell-depleted T cells, or PBMCs. The sample metadata nearly always contained a de-identified subject ID, COVID-19 status, age in years and sex. Where available, HLA class I and class II types were obtained from metadata supplied by the sample provider rather than from assay-based typing.

TCRbeta CDR3 regions were amplified from genomic DNA by means of the immunoSEQ Assay, a bias-controlled multiplex PCR. From the authors' description of their analysis: Nucleated cell counts per sample were estimated from amplification of reference gene primers within the assay. To quantify the absolute abundance of each unique TCRbeta CDR3 rearrangement, sequence reads were collapsed and filtered. Productive Simpson clonality was computed per sample as the square root of Simpson's diversity index over productive rearrangements. TCRdb provides this immuneACCESS table in a form limited to in-frame rearrangements. Some clones are lacking; in checked studies, under half of them reflect an unresolved V gene, and why the rest are absent is not known. That table furnishes V, J and clone size, whereas the DNA furnished D and trimming. This sample comprises about 330,000 clones, roughly 86% of them detected only once. Approximately 9.4% of the sample is held by the ten biggest clonotypes.

The CDR3, from cysteine to phenylalanine, totals 17 residues. The entry retains the CDR3 DNA only, 51 bases that are in frame from base 1. The germline V gene gives CDR1 as MNHEY and CDR2 as SVGEGT. V lost 5 bases and J lost 4 bases, and the count of bases not matched to a germline gene is 16. Details on this clone: Its antigen is not yet known. The sample holds no much larger clone one base away, and base qualities are not on file.

What the research found in general, with its limitations: Clinical and demographic metadata were provided uncurated, with the amount varying by source and participant.

In Seattle, one collaborating source enrolled patients while the infection was active and tracked those patients longitudinally over the course of disease. The collaborating institutions used their own protocols to collect whole blood in K2EDTA tubes. For TCRbeta analysis, collaborators shipped samples as frozen whole blood, isolated PBMCs, or DNA extracted from either of those sample types. This TCR derives from a man younger than 45 with COVID-19, enrolled during active disease. This chain joins TRBV6-2 or TRBV6-3 to TRBJ1-2, and 7 bases in between align with TRBD1. Sequenced input: peripheral blood. CDR3 region: CASSQPTTRAGGYGYTF. The DNA sequence is as follows: TGTGCCAGCAGTCAACCCACGACCCGGGCAGGGGGCTATGGCTACACCTTC.